Below are 24 T cell receptor beta chains sequenced from a single sample in a study of early stage breast cancer tumors. Repertoires were generated with immunoSEQ multiplex PCR, while TCRdb's copy carries only in-frame clones and drops some. The sample lists roughly 34,000 clones, under 80% occurring once. The sequenced sample was blood. These receptors all come from a person in their sixties with breast cancer.

V usage is TRBV19 and J usage is TRBJ1-5, with D unclear. The CDR3 runs to 14 residues. Trimming pared 1 base from V and 4 bases from J, leaving 8 bases between. Germline V gene data show CDR1 as LNHDA and CDR2 as SQIVND (reference sequence). Here the CDR3 reads CASSIGSQNQPQHF. CDR3 coding DNA: TGTGCCAGTAGTATAGGAAGTCAGAATCAGCCCCAGCATTTT.

The rearrangement uses TRBV19 and TRBJ2-7, with 8 bases matching TRBD1. The CDR3 sequence is 16 residues long. Germline CDR1 reads LNHDA; CDR2 reads SQIVND (reference sequence). V lost 3 bases and J lost 2; bases outside the gene matches: 9. CDR3: CASSIGGRGPTYEQYF. The CDR3 DNA reads as TGTGCCAGTAGTATTGGGGGCAGGGGGCCGACCTACGAGCAGTACTTC.

This clone was detected only once. This sequence joins TRBV19 and TRBJ1-4; D not resolved. Germline V lookup: CDR1 LNHDA, CDR2 SQIVND (reference sequence). There are 14 residues in the CDR3. Trimming stripped 6 bases from V and 0 bases from J, with 8 bases between. The CDR3 loop reads CASSRVATNEKLFF. The CDR3 DNA reads as TGTGCCAGTAGCCGGGTTGCAACTAATGAAAAACTGTTTTTT.

This chain connects TRBV7-2 to TRBJ2-7; TRBD2 matches 10 bases. This CDR3 contains 15 residues. The V gene's germline CDR1 is SGHTA and CDR2 FQGNSA. The V gene end was trimmed by 1 base and the J gene end by 3 bases; junction bases not matched to a gene: 3. CDR3 region: CASSLEAGGFYEQYF. The CDR3 DNA follows: TGTGCCAGCAGCTTAGAAGCGGGAGGGTTCTACGAGCAGTACTTC.

CDR3 amino acids: CASSIDRTAATEAFF. The CDR3 DNA reads TGTGCCAGTAGTATAGATAGGACGGCGGCCACTGAAGCTTTCTTT. This sequence joins TRBV19 and TRBJ1-1; D remains ambiguous. The V gene lost 0 bases and the J gene lost 4 bases, with 12 bases spanning the gap. The CDR3 is 15 amino acids. Germline values: CDR1 LNHDA, CDR2 SQIVND (reference sequence).

The chain couples TRBV28 to TRBJ1-1, with a possible D match to TRBD1 (6 bases). V dropped 5 bases and J dropped 3 bases, with 22 bases sitting between them. The CDR3 extends over 17 amino acids. CDR1 and CDR2 (germline): MDHEN, SYDVKM. The chain's CDR3 is CASSPISGTPVYTEAFF. The CDR3 region has the DNA TGTGCCAGCAGTCCCATAAGCGGGACACCCGTTTACACTGAAGCTTTCTTT.

This clone has a handful of counts. The chain recombines TRBV27 with TRBJ2-3; no clear D. Trimming removed 1 base from V and 1 base from J, with 6 bases in between. The CDR3 has 14 amino acids. CDR1 is MNHEY, CDR2 SMNVEV, per germline (reference sequence). The CDR3, as DNA: TGTGCCAGCAGTTTATGGGGTGGCACAGATACGCAGTATTTT. Its translation is CASSLWGGTDTQYF.

This chain joins TRBV9 and TRBJ2-7; 12 bases agree with TRBD2. Germline CDR1 reads SGDLS; CDR2 reads YYNGEE. Losses at the gene ends were 4 bases for V and 4 bases for J; bases not matched to a gene: 21. This CDR3 contains 20 residues. CDR3 nucleotides: TGTGCCAGCAGCCCTATTATATCGACTAGCGGGAGTATGAACGGGTACGAGCAGTACTTC. Translating gives CASSPIISTSGSMNGYEQYF.

The chain employs TRBV2 and TRBJ2-5; 7 bases are a match to TRBD2. The CDR3 loop spans 15 amino acids. CDR1 and CDR2 from the germline V gene are SNHLY and FYNNEI. With 2 bases clipped from V and 4 bases from J, the junction kept 7 bases outside the gene matches. The CDR3 sequence: CASSETGGVRETQYF. CDR3 sequence (DNA): TGTGCCAGCAGTGAAACGGGGGGAGTACGAGAGACCCAGTACTTC.

V usage is TRBV4-1 and J usage is TRBJ2-1, with 10 bases fitting TRBD2. Germline CDR1 and CDR2: MGHRA and YSYEKL. This CDR3 is 16 amino acids long. With V trimmed by 3 bases and J by 5 bases, 7 bases remained unmatched. The CDR3 is CASSQSGTSVNNEQFF. The DNA for the CDR3 is TGCGCCAGCAGCCAGAGTGGGACTAGCGTAAACAATGAGCAGTTCTTC.

This sequence joins TRBV27 and TRBJ2-1; D gene unclear. This CDR3 has 15 amino acids. Deletions cut 6 bases from V and 0 bases from J, with 12 bases between. Germline V CDR1 and CDR2: MNHEY, SMNVEV (reference sequence). The CDR3: CASRTRPSSYNEQFF. CDR3 in DNA: TGTGCCAGCAGGACCCGACCGAGCTCCTACAATGAGCAGTTCTTC.

This clone has only a few counts. This chain links TRBV4-1 with TRBJ2-7; D is ambiguous. Trimming stripped 0 bases from V and 9 bases from J, with 18 bases between. In germline, CDR1 is MGHRA, CDR2 YSYEKL. The CDR3 consists of 15 residues. The chain's CDR3 is CASSQDRVNPRAQYF. The DNA of the CDR3 is TGCGCCAGCAGCCAAGATCGAGTGAATCCTAGAGCGCAGTACTTC.

This clone turned up a few times. The chain has TRBV15 and TRBJ1-2; TRBD1 matches 9 bases. The junction had 5 bases not matched to a gene; V was cut back by 1 base and J by 5 bases. In germline, CDR1 is LNHNV, CDR2 YYDKDF (reference sequence). The CDR3 is made up of 15 amino acids. CDR3 nucleotides: TGTGCCACCAGCAGAGGGGGACAGGGTACTTATGGCTACACCTTC. It specifies CATSRGGQGTYGYTF.

The table lists this clone with a count of one. The chain couples TRBV5-6 to TRBJ2-3; maybe TRBD1 (6 bases). Trimming pared 0 bases from V and 6 bases from J, leaving 17 bases between. Germline V gene sequence: CDR1 SGHDT, CDR2 YYEEEE. The CDR3 sequence is 16 residues long. In DNA form, the CDR3 reads TGTGCCAGCAGCTTGGGGGTCGCAGCGAGGGGGGATACGCAGTATTTT. It codes for CASSLGVAARGDTQYF.

The rearrangement uses TRBV4-2 and TRBJ2-5; D possibly corresponds to TRBD2 (5 bases). The V and J ends lost 5 bases and 3 bases respectively, with 13 bases between them. Looked up from germline, CDR1 is LGHNA and CDR2 is YNFKEQ. The CDR3 covers 14 residues. CDR3 DNA: TGTGCCAGCAGCAGAGGGCAGGCCAAAGAGACCCAGTACTTC. Its protein is CASSRGQAKETQYF.

The chain recombines TRBV13 with TRBJ2-3; no clear D gene. Germline V gives CDR1 PRHDT, CDR2 FYEKMQ (reference sequence). Trimming removed 4 bases from V and 0 bases from J, with 2 bases in between. CDR3 size: 12 residues. The CDR3 is CASSSSTDTQYF. In DNA form, the CDR3 reads TGTGCCAGCAGCTCTAGCACAGATACGCAGTATTTT.

Here the CDR3 reads CASGTGVTGELFF. The CDR3 DNA reads as TGTGCCAGCGGGACAGGGGTCACCGGGGAGCTGTTTTTT. The genes are TRBV6-6 and TRBJ2-2; 10 positions match TRBD1. Germline V lookup: CDR1 MNHNY, CDR2 SVGAGI (reference sequence). V shed 8 bases and J 4 bases; nucleotides not matched to a gene: 1. This CDR3 is built from 13 residues.

In this sample, this clone turned up once. The genes are TRBV19 and TRBJ2-3; TRBD1 matches 9 bases. Germline-derived CDR1 and CDR2 are LNHDA and SQIVND (reference sequence). The J segment lost 8 bases and the V segment lost 6 bases, leaving 12 bases of the junction unmatched. This CDR3 has 15 amino acids. The CDR3 spells CASRAGTGSVGTQYF. The CDR3, as DNA: TGTGCCAGTAGGGCCGGGACAGGGTCCGTAGGTACGCAGTATTTT. Full variable domain (missing parts from reference TRBV19 and TRBJ2-3): DGGITQSPKYLFRKEGQNVTLSCEQNLNHDAMYWYRQDPGQGLRLIYYSQIVNDFQKGDIAEGYSVSREKKESFPLTVTSAQKNPTAFYLCASRAGTGSVGTQYFGPGTRLTVL.

This chain uses TRBV28 with TRBJ1-1, with 7 positions matching TRBD1. Losses at the gene ends were 6 bases for V and 3 bases for J; bases not matched to a gene: 4. Germline-derived CDR1 and CDR2 are MDHEN and SYDVKM. The CDR3 has 13 residues. The CDR3 DNA sequence: TGTGCCAGCAGCTCCGGGACAGACACTGAAGCTTTCTTT. It codes for CASSSGTDTEAFF.

J is TRBJ2-5 and V is TRBV18, with 8 bases lining up with TRBD2. V trimming: 5 bases; J trimming: 4 bases; junction bases outside the gene matches: 3. The CDR3 is 13 residues long. Germline CDR1 is KGHSH and CDR2 is LQKENI. The CDR3 is CASSSGGGETQYF. The CDR3, as DNA: TGTGCCAGCTCATCCGGGGGGGGAGAGACCCAGTACTTC.

This chain links TRBV5-1 with TRBJ2-2; unclear D gene. The CDR3 runs to 10 residues. The germline CDR1 and CDR2 sequences are SGHRS and YFSETQ. Trimming took off 7 bases at V and 6 bases at J, with 4 bases between the two ends. This CDR3 reads CASPPGELFF. In nucleotides, the CDR3 is TGCGCCAGCCCCCCCGGGGAGCTGTTTTTT.

This sequence joins TRBV18 and TRBJ2-7, with D possibly being TRBD2 (6 bases). This CDR3 has 12 residues. With 3 bases removed from V and 5 bases from J, the gap between germline ends came to 8 bases. The germline CDR1 and CDR2 sequences are KGHSH and LQKENI. CDR3 in amino acids: CASSPEGNEQYF. CDR3 nucleotides: TGTGCCAGCTCACCGGAGGGAAACGAGCAGTACTTC.

The chain combines TRBV4-1 with TRBJ1-2; no clear D gene. V was shortened by 0 bases and J by 4 bases, with 15 bases between the two germline ends. The CDR3 has 16 residues. The V gene's germline CDR1 is MGHRA and CDR2 YSYEKL. CDR3 region: CASSQDPVGRIYGYTF. The CDR3 coding sequence is TGCGCCAGCAGCCAAGATCCGGTAGGCAGAATCTATGGCTACACCTTC.

This clone was counted a single time. This chain links TRBV28 with TRBJ2-5; 11 bases fit TRBD2. The CDR3 covers 16 residues. The V gene's germline CDR1 is MDHEN and CDR2 SYDVKM. The junction had 6 bases not matched to a gene; V was cut back by 3 bases and J by 3 bases. Here the CDR3 DNA reads TGTGCCAGCAGTTTGTTGACTAGCGGGATAGAAGAGACCCAGTACTTC. Translated, it gives CASSLLTSGIEETQYF.